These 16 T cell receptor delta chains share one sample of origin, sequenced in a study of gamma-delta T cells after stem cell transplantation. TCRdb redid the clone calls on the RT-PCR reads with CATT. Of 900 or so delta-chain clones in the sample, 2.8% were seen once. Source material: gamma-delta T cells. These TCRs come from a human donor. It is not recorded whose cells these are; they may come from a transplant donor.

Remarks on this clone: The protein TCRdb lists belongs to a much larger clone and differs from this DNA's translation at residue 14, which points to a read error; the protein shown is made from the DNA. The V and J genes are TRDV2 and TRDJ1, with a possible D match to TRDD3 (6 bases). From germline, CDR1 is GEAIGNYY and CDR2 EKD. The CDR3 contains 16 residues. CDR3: CACDTLGPSDTDKHIF. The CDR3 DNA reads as TGTGCCTGTGACACCCTGGGGCCCTCGGACACCGATAAACACATCTTT.

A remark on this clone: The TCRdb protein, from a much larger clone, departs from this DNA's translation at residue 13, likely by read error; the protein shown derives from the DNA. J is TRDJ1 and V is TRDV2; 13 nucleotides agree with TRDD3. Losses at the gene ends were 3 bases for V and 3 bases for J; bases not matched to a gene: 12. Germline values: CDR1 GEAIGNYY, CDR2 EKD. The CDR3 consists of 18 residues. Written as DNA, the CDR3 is TGTGCCTGTGACCCGGTACTGGGGGATACGTTCGGGGCCGATAAACTCATCTTT. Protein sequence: CACDPVLGDTFGADKLIF.

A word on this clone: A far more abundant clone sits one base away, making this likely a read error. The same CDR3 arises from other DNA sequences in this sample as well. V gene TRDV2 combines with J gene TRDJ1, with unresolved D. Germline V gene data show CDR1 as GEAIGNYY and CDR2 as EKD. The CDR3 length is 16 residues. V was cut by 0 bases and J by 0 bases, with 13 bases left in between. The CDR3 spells CACDTAGGPYTDKLIF. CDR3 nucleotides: TGTGCCTGTGACACCGCTGGAGGCCCTTACACCGATAAACTCATCTTT.

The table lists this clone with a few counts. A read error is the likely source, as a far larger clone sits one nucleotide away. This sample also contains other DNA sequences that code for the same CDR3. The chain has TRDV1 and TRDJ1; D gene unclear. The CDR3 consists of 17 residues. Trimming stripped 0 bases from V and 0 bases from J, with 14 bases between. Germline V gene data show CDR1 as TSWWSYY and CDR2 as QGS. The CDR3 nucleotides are TGTGCTCTTGGGGAACTATCCAATGCCCCGTACACCGATAAACTCATCTTT. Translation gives CALGELSNAPYTDKLIF.

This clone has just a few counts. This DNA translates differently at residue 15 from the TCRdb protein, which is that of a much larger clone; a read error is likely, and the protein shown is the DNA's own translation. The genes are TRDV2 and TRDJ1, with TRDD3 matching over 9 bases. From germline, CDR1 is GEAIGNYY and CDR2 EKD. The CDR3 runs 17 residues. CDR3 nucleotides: TGTGCCTGTGACGCGTTACTGGGGGACCCGTACACCGATAAACCCATCTTT. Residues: CACDALLGDPYTDKPIF.

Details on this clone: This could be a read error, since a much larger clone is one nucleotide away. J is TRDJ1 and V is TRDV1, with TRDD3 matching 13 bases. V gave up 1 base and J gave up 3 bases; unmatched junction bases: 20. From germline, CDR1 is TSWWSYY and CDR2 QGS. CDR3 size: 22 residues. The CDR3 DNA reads TGTGCTCTTGGGGAACCCCTTTCTAGATTGTACTGGGGGATACGGATGTCCGATAAACTCATCTTT. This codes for CALGEPLSRLYWGIRMSDKLIF.

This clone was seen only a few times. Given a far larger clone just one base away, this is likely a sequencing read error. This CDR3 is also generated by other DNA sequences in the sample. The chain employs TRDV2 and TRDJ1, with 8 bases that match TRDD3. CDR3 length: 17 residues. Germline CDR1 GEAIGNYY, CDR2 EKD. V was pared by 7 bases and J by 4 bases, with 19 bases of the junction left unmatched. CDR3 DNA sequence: TGTGCCTGCGACTTAGTGGGGGATCCTGGGGGTATCGATAAACTCATCTTT. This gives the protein CACDLVGDPGGIDKLIF.

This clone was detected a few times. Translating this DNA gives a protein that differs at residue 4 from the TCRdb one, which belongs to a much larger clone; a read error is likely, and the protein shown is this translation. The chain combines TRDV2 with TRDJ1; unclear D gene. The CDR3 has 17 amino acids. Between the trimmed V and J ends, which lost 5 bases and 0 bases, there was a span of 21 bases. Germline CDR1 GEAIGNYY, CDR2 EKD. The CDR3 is CACGALTSQGYTDKLIF. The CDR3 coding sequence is TGTGCCTGTGGCGCCCTTACTAGCCAGGGTTACACCGATAAACTCATCTTT.

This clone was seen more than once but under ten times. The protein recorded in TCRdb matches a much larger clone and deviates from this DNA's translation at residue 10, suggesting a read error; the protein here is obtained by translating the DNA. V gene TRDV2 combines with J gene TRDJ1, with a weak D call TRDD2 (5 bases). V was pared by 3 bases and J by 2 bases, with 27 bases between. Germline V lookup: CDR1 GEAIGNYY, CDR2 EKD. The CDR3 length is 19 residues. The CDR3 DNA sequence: TGTGCCTGTGACTCCCAGCTTTCCTCCTCAACGATTTTTACCGATAAACTCATCTTT. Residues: CACDSQLSSSTIFTDKLIF.

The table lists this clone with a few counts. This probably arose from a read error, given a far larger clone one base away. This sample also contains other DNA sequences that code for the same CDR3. DNA for the CDR3: TGTGCCTGTGACACCTTACTTGGGGATAAAGGGTCCACCGATAAACTCATCTTT. Translated, it gives CACDTLLGDKGSTDKLIF. V gene TRDV2 combines with J gene TRDJ1, with 7 bases fitting TRDD3. V shed 0 bases and J 1 base; nucleotides not matched to a gene: 13. Looked up from germline, CDR1 is GEAIGNYY and CDR2 is EKD. This CDR3 is 18 amino acids long.

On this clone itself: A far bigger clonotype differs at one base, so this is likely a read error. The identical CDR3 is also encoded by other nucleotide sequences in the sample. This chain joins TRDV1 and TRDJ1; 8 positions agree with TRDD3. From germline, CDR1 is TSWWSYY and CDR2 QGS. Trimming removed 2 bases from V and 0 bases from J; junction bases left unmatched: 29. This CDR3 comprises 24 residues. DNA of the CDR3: TGTGCTCTTGGGGAATCGCGGGTCCTACGTCTTACATTTGGGTACTGGGGGTACACCGATAAACTCATCTTT. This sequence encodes CALGESRVLRLTFGYWGYTDKLIF.

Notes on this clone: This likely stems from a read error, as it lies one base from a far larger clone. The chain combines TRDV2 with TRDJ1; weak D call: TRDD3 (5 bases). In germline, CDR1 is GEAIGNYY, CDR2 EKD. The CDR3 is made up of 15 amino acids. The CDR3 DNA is TGTGCCTGTGACCCTCTGGGCGGGTACACCGATAAACTCACCTTT. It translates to CACDPLGGYTDKLTF.

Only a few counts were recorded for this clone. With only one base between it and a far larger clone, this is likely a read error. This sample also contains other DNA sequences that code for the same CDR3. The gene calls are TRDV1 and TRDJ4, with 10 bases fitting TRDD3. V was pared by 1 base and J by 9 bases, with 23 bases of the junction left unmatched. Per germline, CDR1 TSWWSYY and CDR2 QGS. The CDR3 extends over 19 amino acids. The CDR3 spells CALGERFWWGIPVTGQLIF. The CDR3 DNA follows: TGTGCTCTTGGGGAACGGTTCTGGTGGGGGATACCAGTAACGGGGCAGTTGATCTTT.

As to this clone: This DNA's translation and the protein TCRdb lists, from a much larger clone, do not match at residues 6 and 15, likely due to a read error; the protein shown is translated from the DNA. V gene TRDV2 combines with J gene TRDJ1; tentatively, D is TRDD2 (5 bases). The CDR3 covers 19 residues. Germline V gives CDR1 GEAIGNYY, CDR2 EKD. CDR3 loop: CACDSHLSSLTIFTVKLIF. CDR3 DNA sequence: TGTGCCTGTGACTCCCACCTTTCCTCCCTAACGATTTTTACCGTTAAACTCATCTTT.

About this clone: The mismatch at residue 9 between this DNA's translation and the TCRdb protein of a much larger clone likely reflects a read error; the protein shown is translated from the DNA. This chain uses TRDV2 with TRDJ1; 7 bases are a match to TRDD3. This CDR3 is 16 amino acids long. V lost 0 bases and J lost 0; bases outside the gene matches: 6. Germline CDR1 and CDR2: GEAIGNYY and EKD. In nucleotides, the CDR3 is TGTGCCTGTGACACCGCTGGGGGCTCTTACACCGATAAACTCATCTTT. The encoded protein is CACDTAGGSYTDKLIF.

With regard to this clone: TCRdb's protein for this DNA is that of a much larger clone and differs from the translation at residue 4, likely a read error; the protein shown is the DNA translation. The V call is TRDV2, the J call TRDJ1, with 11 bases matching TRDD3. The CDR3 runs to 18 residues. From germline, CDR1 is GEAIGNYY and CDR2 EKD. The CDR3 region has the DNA TGTGCCTGTAACACCTTACTGGGGGATAAAGGGTCCACCGATAAACTCATCTTT. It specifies CACNTLLGDKGSTDKLIF.